This T cell receptor beta chain was recorded in a study of T-cell reconstitution after alpha-beta-depleted transplantation in children. Findings and caveats of the study: It was surviving recipient T cells and thymic progenitors that gave some patients high TCRbeta diversity at day 60. Diversity and T-cell counts at one year after transplant derived mostly from new T cells. Two months or so post-transplant, alpha-beta T cells reportedly derived from several hundred expanded graft clones.

In this sample, this clonotype turned up a few times. Its antigen is unidentified. The CDR3 runs 17 residues. Per germline, CDR1 SGHVS and CDR2 FQNEAQ. The ends were cut back, 1 base at V and 1 base at J, with 15 bases in the middle. Researchers prepared the TCRbeta library using unique molecular identifiers, the study reports. TCRdb used MiXCR to reprocess the PCR reads, holding one entry per CDR3 protein. The repertoire consists of fewer than 1 million distinct CDR3 sequences, with around 17% occurring once and the leading ten covering approximately 5%. The V and J genes are TRBV7-8 and TRBJ2-3; TRBD2 might be the D (5 bases). The source was PBMCs, mostly from graft donor cells, collected 360 days after TCRalphabeta/CD19-depleted stem cell transplant. This TCR was recovered from a male patient younger than 18 who had a stem cell transplant for acute lymphoblastic leukemia, so the T cells may come from the graft donor. The CDR3 DNA sequence: TGTGCCAGCAGCTTAGTTGGGCGCGGGTTGGGCACAGATACGCAGTATTTT. Its protein is CASSLVGRGLGTDTQYF.